This T cell receptor (beta chain) was identified in a study of blood T cells in healthy people across ages. J lost 4 bases, V lost 5 bases, and 10 bases had no gene match. Per the germline V gene, CDR1 is SEHNR and CDR2 is FQNEAQ (reference sequence). The CDR3 covers 16 residues. This clonotype has only a few counts. PCR was performed a second time for about 7 to 11 cycles using a sample-barcoded 5' primer and a J-beta primer mix. TCRdb passed the 5' RACE reads through MiXCR, listing each CDR3 protein once. This sample carries about 800,000 distinct CDR3 sequences, roughly 64% of them seen once, and the ten largest clones take 22%.

The source of this sequence is a man aged 30-40 years in good health. V usage is TRBV7-9 and J usage is TRBJ1-4, with 7 bases that match TRBD1. Sequencing input: blood. The CDR3 here is CASSPPQGQFNEKLFF. In DNA, the CDR3 is TGTGCCAGCAGCCCCCCCCAGGGACAGTTTAATGAAAAACTGTTTTTT.